This T cell receptor beta chain was found in a study of blood T cell repertoires in COVID-19. From germline, CDR1 is MGHRA and CDR2 YSYEKL. CDR3 size: 18 residues. Trimming at V came to 4 bases and at J to 0 bases, leaving 3 bases not matched to a gene. Generated by immunoSEQ multiplex PCR, the TCRdb table keeps only in-frame clones and is missing some. The data hold some 120,000 clones, with 75% to 95% observed a single time. This rearrangement joins TRBV4-1 to TRBJ2-4; 16 nucleotides match TRBD2. Sequenced sample: peripheral blood. The sequence was obtained from a human donor with active COVID-19. The donor label of this sample is uncertain. In nucleotides, the CDR3 is TGCGCCAGCAGCCCGGGACTAGCGGGGGGGATAGCCAAAAACATTCAGTACTTC. It specifies CASSPGLAGGIAKNIQYF.